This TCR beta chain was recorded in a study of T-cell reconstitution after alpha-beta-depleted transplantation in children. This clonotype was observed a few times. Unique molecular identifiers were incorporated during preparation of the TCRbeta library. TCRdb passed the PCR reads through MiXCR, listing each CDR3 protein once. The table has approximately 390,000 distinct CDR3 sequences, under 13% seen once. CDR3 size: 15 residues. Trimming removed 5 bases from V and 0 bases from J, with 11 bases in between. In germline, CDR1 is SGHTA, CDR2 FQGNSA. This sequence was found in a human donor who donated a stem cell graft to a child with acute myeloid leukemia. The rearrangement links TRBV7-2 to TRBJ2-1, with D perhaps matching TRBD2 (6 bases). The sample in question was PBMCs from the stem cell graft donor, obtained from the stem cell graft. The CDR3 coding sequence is TGTGCCAGCAGCCCCAGCGGGTACTCCTACAATGAGCAGTTCTTC. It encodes CASSPSGYSYNEQFF.